A single sample gave rise to the 17 T cell receptor beta chains below, sequenced in a study of identifying expanded T cells in peripheral blood. Assay: immunoSEQ multiplex PCR; the TCRdb copy retains only in-frame clones and omits some. The sample records about 130,000 clones, approximately 86% being singletons. The sample consisted of blood. Receptors were obtained from a person between 18 and 75 years old in good health.

The genes are TRBV2 and TRBJ2-5; 7 positions agree with TRBD2. The CDR3 totals 16 residues. The V gene end was trimmed by 1 base and the J gene end by 7 bases; junction bases not matched to a gene: 12. Per germline, CDR1 SNHLY and CDR2 FYNNEI. As DNA, the CDR3 is TGTGCCAGCAGTGAAGGAAAGACTAGCACCGAGGGGACCCAGTACTTC. Translating it yields CASSEGKTSTEGTQYF. The full variable domain, rest sourced from reference TRBV2 and TRBJ2-5, is EPEVTQTPSHQVTQMGQEVILRCVPISNHLYFYWYRQILGQKVEFLVSFYNNEISEKSEIFDDQFSVERPDGSNFTLKIRSTKLEDSAMYFCASSEGKTSTEGTQYFGPGTRLLVL.

This chain joins TRBV5-1 and TRBJ2-7; TRBD1 matches at 7 bases. The CDR3 length is 14 residues. V gave up 2 bases and J gave up 4 bases; unmatched junction bases: 6. Germline CDR1 SGHRS, CDR2 YFSETQ. CDR3 sequence reads: CASSFGQVWYEQYF. The CDR3 region has the DNA TGCGCCAGCAGCTTCGGACAGGTATGGTACGAGCAGTACTTC.

This chain connects TRBV28 to TRBJ2-7, with 7 bases lining up with TRBD1. Germline CDR1 MDHEN, CDR2 SYDVKM. With V trimmed by 7 bases and J by 2 bases, 8 bases remained unmatched. CDR3 length: 14 amino acids. As DNA, the CDR3 is TGTGCCAGCACCCAAGGGGGCCTAGCCTACGAGCAGTACTTC. Protein: CASTQGGLAYEQYF.

This rearrangement joins TRBV4-1 to TRBJ2-1, with TRBD1 identical over 7 bases. Germline V CDR1 and CDR2: MGHRA, YSYEKL. Germline trimming cut 4 bases from V and 9 bases from J; bases unmatched to any gene: 18. The CDR3 sequence is 17 residues long. For the CDR3, the DNA is TGCGCCAGCAGCCTTCAGTCGGGGTCAGGGGGAGAGGGTGAGCAGTTCTTC. This translates into CASSLQSGSGGEGEQFF.

In this sample, this clone turned up once. The chain employs TRBV10-3 and TRBJ2-1, with 8 positions matching TRBD2. Germline V CDR1 and CDR2: ENHRY, SYGVKD. CDR3 length: 15 residues. Germline trimming cut 2 bases from V and 6 bases from J; bases unmatched to any gene: 6. CDR3 amino acids: CAISEMLAGINEQFF. The DNA for the CDR3 is TGTGCCATCAGTGAGATGTTAGCGGGAATCAATGAGCAGTTCTTC.

The chain combines TRBV13 with TRBJ2-5; D is perhaps TRBD2 (5 bases). Germline V lookup: CDR1 PRHDT, CDR2 FYEKMQ (reference sequence). The CDR3 extends over 14 amino acids. V was cut by 1 base and J by 4 bases, with 10 bases left in between. The DNA for the CDR3 is TGTGCCAGCAGCTTAGATAGCGAGGCAGAGACCCAGTACTTC. Protein sequence: CASSLDSEAETQYF.

V and J are TRBV5-1 and TRBJ2-3, with TRBD1 matching 10 bases. The CDR3 spans 17 residues. Germline V gives CDR1 SGHRS, CDR2 YFSETQ. V gave up 4 bases and J gave up 1 base; unmatched junction bases: 9. This CDR3 reads CASSPVGQGVGTDTQYF. DNA of the CDR3: TGCGCCAGCAGCCCCGTTGGACAGGGGGTAGGCACAGATACGCAGTATTTT. The complete variable domain, with remaining parts taken from reference TRBV5-1 and TRBJ2-3, reads KAGVTQTPRYLIKTRGQQVTLSCSPISGHRSVSWYQQTPGQGLQFLFEYFSETQRNKGNFPGRFSGRQFSNSRSEMNVSTLELGDSALYLCASSPVGQGVGTDTQYFGPGTRLTVL.

This clone came up once. This rearrangement joins TRBV6-5 to TRBJ2-5; TRBD1 agrees at 9 bases. Germline loops: CDR1 MNHEY, CDR2 SVGAGI. CDR3 length: 14 residues. V lost 2 bases and J lost 4; bases outside the gene matches: 2. The CDR3 DNA sequence: TGTGCCAGCAGTTACCAGACAGGGGGAGAGACCCAGTACTTC. Protein product: CASSYQTGGETQYF.

V usage is TRBV9 and J usage is TRBJ2-7, with D hard to call. V dropped 0 bases and J dropped 3 bases, with 7 bases sitting between them. CDR1 and CDR2 from the germline V gene are SGDLS and YYNGEE. This CDR3 contains 13 residues. CDR3 nucleotide sequence: TGTGCCAGCAGCGTAGATCCGGACTACGAGCAGTACTTC. Its translation is CASSVDPDYEQYF.

The V and J genes are TRBV7-3 and TRBJ2-2; 16 bases are shared with TRBD2. This CDR3 has 18 residues. Germline trimming cut 4 bases from V and 4 bases from J; bases unmatched to any gene: 6. Germline V gene data show CDR1 as SGHTA and CDR2 as FQGTGA. The CDR3 loop is CASSWGLAGGPGTGELFF. CDR3 DNA sequence: TGTGCCAGCAGCTGGGGACTAGCGGGAGGGCCTGGCACCGGGGAGCTGTTTTTT.

This clone was seen a few times. The J gene is TRBJ1-4, the V gene TRBV4-1; D possibly corresponds to TRBD1 (5 bases). Between the trimmed V and J ends, which lost 0 bases and 7 bases, there was a span of 15 bases. This CDR3 comprises 16 residues. Germline values: CDR1 MGHRA, CDR2 YSYEKL. CDR3 residues: CASSQEGAGKGEKLFF. The CDR3 DNA is TGCGCCAGCAGCCAAGAAGGGGCAGGGAAAGGTGAAAAACTGTTTTTT.

This clone was recorded only once. The V and J genes are TRBV27 and TRBJ2-2, with 7 nucleotides matching TRBD2. This CDR3 comprises 14 residues. Per germline, CDR1 MNHEY and CDR2 SMNVEV (reference sequence). V dropped 7 bases and J dropped 4; count of bases not matched to a gene: 6. CDR3 in DNA: TGTGCCAGCACCCGGACTAGGGGCACCGGGGAGCTGTTTTTT. Translated: CASTRTRGTGELFF.

The chain is built from TRBV18 and TRBJ2-7; the D gene is possibly TRBD1 (5 bases). Trimming removed 6 bases at V and 3 bases at J, with 9 bases between. From germline, CDR1 is KGHSH and CDR2 LQKENI. The CDR3 contains 12 residues. CDR3 residues: CASSPDSYEQYF. The CDR3 DNA reads as TGTGCCAGCTCCCCAGACAGCTACGAGCAGTACTTC.

The V gene is TRBV6-5, the J gene TRBJ1-5; D is undetermined. CDR1 is MNHEY and CDR2 is SVGAGI in the germline V gene. This CDR3 region has 14 residues. Trimming shortened V by 0 bases and J by 9 bases, and 12 bases separated the two germline ends. The CDR3 loop reads CASSYSLPSGPQHF. CDR3 coding DNA: TGTGCCAGCAGTTACTCCCTCCCGAGCGGGCCCCAGCATTTT.

Regarding this clone: The sample has other DNA sequences that encode this CDR3 too. The chain has TRBV5-1 and TRBJ2-5, with unresolved D. V dropped 1 base and J dropped 2 bases, with 6 bases sitting between them. CDR1 SGHRS and CDR2 YFSETQ come from the germline V gene. CDR3 length: 13 residues. CDR3 amino acids: CASSLRSQETQYF. The CDR3 coding sequence is TGCGCCAGCAGCTTGAGGTCTCAAGAGACCCAGTACTTC.

This clone was counted only a few times. The DNA for the CDR3 is TGCAGCGTTGACGGCGGGAAAGCTTTCTTT. This encodes CSVDGGKAFF. This rearrangement joins TRBV29-1 to TRBJ1-1; D is unresolved. The CDR3 has 10 residues. Germline CDR1 and CDR2: SQVTM and ANQGSEA. With 3 bases removed from V and 9 bases from J, the gap between germline ends came to 8 bases.

CDR3 loop: CASSLEPLSHEQFF. As DNA, the CDR3 is TGTGCCAGCAGCTTAGAGCCCCTCTCCCATGAGCAGTTCTTC. The V and J genes are TRBV7-6 and TRBJ2-1; D gene ambiguous. Germline V gene data show CDR1 as SGHVS and CDR2 as FNYEAQ. Trimming removed 1 base at V and 8 bases at J, with 12 bases between. This CDR3 comprises 14 residues.